What follows are 20 T cell receptor beta chains derived from one specimen sequenced in a study of radiotherapy plus CTLA-4 blockade in lung cancer. The data were produced by immunoSEQ multiplex PCR, yet TCRdb's version contains in-frame clones alone and is incomplete. The sample has roughly 90,000 clones, 70% to 90% seen once; the top ten hold 4.5% to 5%. Sequencing used peripheral blood, obtained from a patient treated with radiotherapy plus ipilimumab. The receptors shown here come from a human donor with non-small cell lung cancer that progressed on radiotherapy plus ipilimumab.

The chain combines TRBV27 with TRBJ1-5; D gene ambiguous. Trimming pared 5 bases from V and 2 bases from J, leaving 10 bases between. Germline CDR1 reads MNHEY; CDR2 reads SMNVEV (reference sequence). CDR3 length equals 14 residues. The CDR3 region has the DNA TGTGCCAGCAGTCCGACCAAGGGCAATCAGCCCCAGCATTTT. This encodes CASSPTKGNQPQHF.

CDR3 region: CASSYNADGPYGYTF. The CDR3 DNA follows: TGTGCCAGCAGTTATAATGCAGACGGACCCTATGGCTACACCTTC. The chain has TRBV6-5 and TRBJ1-2; D is unresolved. V gave up 3 bases and J gave up 4 bases, with 15 bases separating them. The CDR3 runs to 15 residues. Germline CDR1 reads MNHEY; CDR2 reads SVGAGI.

This chain joins TRBV18 and TRBJ2-5; D gene unclear. Germline V gene data show CDR1 as KGHSH and CDR2 as LQKENI. V was trimmed by 2 bases and J by 5 bases, leaving 15 bases between them. This CDR3 has 15 residues. The CDR3 here is CASSPAQLVSETQYF. The CDR3 nucleotides are TGTGCCAGCTCACCAGCCCAACTGGTGTCGGAGACCCAGTACTTC. Full variable domain (rest looked up from reference TRBV18 and TRBJ2-5): NAGVMQNPRHLVRRRGQEARLRCSPMKGHSHVYWYRQLPEEGLKFMVYLQKENIIDESGMPKERFSAEFPKEGPSILRIQQVVRGDSAAYFCASSPAQLVSETQYFGPGTRLLVL.

The J gene is TRBJ2-6, the V gene TRBV28; 8 bases are shared with TRBD1. V trimming: 5 bases; J trimming: 2 bases; junction bases outside the gene matches: 5. This CDR3 is 16 amino acids long. Germline V gene data show CDR1 as MDHEN and CDR2 as SYDVKM. DNA of the CDR3: TGTGCCAGCAGTGCAGGGGGCAGACCTGGGGCCAACGTCCTGACTTTC. Its protein is CASSAGGRPGANVLTF.

This clone was seen only once. The chain carries TRBV5-1 and TRBJ2-1, with 7 bases aligning to TRBD2. The length of the CDR3 is 15 residues. In germline, CDR1 is SGHRS, CDR2 YFSETQ. Trimming took 2 bases from V and 2 from J; bases not matched to a gene: 4. The CDR3, as DNA: TGCGCCAGCAGCTTTCCGCGGGAGCCCTACAATGAGCAGTTCTTC. Translating gives CASSFPREPYNEQFF.

The J gene is TRBJ2-5, the V gene TRBV10-2; D is unresolved. The germline V gene encodes CDR1 WSHSY and CDR2 SAAADI. Trimming stripped 2 bases from V and 9 bases from J, with 10 bases between. This CDR3 is built from 12 residues. The CDR3 coding sequence is TGCGCCAGCAGTGAGCCCCGCGCGGCCCAGTACTTC. It encodes CASSEPRAAQYF.

V usage is TRBV5-6 and J usage is TRBJ2-1, with TRBD2 identical over 12 bases. V trimming: 1 base; J trimming: 7 bases; junction bases outside the gene matches: 3. Looked up from germline, CDR1 is SGHDT and CDR2 is YYEEEE. The CDR3 totals 15 residues. The DNA of the CDR3 is TGTGCCAGCAGCTTGACTAGCGGGAGGTTAAATGAGCAGTTCTTC. Translated, it gives CASSLTSGRLNEQFF.

The sample holds one count of this clone. The CDR3 coding sequence is TGTGCCAGCAGTGAACACCGGGACAGACCCTACAATGAGCAGTTCTTC. Its protein is CASSEHRDRPYNEQFF. This chain connects TRBV6-1 to TRBJ2-1, with 7 nucleotides matching TRBD1. The CDR3 is made up of 16 amino acids. J lost 2 bases, V lost 2 bases, and 6 bases had no gene match. Germline CDR1 and CDR2: MNHNS and SASEGT.

V usage is TRBV11-2 and J usage is TRBJ1-2, with D maybe TRBD1 (5 bases). V was trimmed by 9 bases and J by 2 bases, leaving 10 bases between them. In germline, CDR1 is SGHAT, CDR2 FQNNGV. The CDR3 has 12 amino acids. The CDR3 nucleotides are TGTGCCAGTCGATGGGGGAACTATGGCTACACCTTC. This sequence encodes CASRWGNYGYTF.

CDR3 DNA sequence: TGTGCCAGCAGCCCCAACCTACCGGGACAGGGTCAGTACTTC. Protein product: CASSPNLPGQGQYF. J is TRBJ2-7 and V is TRBV7-6, with 9 nucleotides matching TRBD1. Trimming removed 5 bases from V and 10 bases from J; junction bases left unmatched: 12. The CDR3 spans 14 residues. CDR1 is SGHVS and CDR2 is FNYEAQ in the germline V gene.

The V and J genes are TRBV6-6 and TRBJ1-2; possibly TRBD1 for D (5 bases). Trimming stripped 2 bases from V and 8 bases from J, with 12 bases between. The CDR3 totals 13 residues. Germline V lookup: CDR1 MNHNY, CDR2 SVGAGI (reference sequence). This CDR3 is CASSYRQGDGYTF. In nucleotides, the CDR3 is TGTGCCAGCAGTTACAGGCAGGGCGACGGCTACACCTTC.

The chain uses TRBV5-8 and TRBJ1-2; TRBD1 might be the D (5 bases). Trimming cost V 0 bases and J 7 bases, with 10 bases left between them. The CDR3 length is 13 residues. Germline V gene sequence: CDR1 SGHTS, CDR2 YDEGEE. CDR3 sequence: CASSLEGMGGYTF. In DNA, the CDR3 is TGTGCCAGCAGCTTGGAGGGGATGGGTGGCTACACCTTC.

CDR3 loop: CASSLGATGELFF. For the CDR3, the DNA is TGTGCCAGCTCACTCGGGGCTACCGGGGAGCTGTTTTTT. The J gene is TRBJ2-2, the V gene TRBV18; D possibly matches TRBD1 or TRBD2 (5 bases each). V lost 4 bases to trimming and J lost 5 bases, with 8 bases between them. Germline CDR1 reads KGHSH; CDR2 reads LQKENI. The CDR3 loop spans 13 amino acids.

This chain uses TRBV7-9 with TRBJ2-1; D is unresolved. Germline CDR1 reads SEHNR; CDR2 reads FQNEAQ (reference sequence). The CDR3 runs to 14 residues. V lost 0 bases and J 9 bases, leaving 12 bases between the germline ends. CDR3 DNA: TGTGCCAGCAGCTTAGCGGGCACTACGGTTGAGCAGTTCTTC. Its protein is CASSLAGTTVEQFF.

The CDR3 region is CASSTGPRGEKLFF. CDR3 in DNA: TGTGCCAGCAGTACAGGCCCTCGGGGTGAAAAACTGTTTTTT. The rearrangement uses TRBV13 and TRBJ1-4; D perhaps matches TRBD1 (5 bases). The V gene's germline CDR1 is PRHDT and CDR2 FYEKMQ (reference sequence). The CDR3 extends over 14 amino acids. V was shortened by 6 bases and J by 7 bases, with 15 bases between the two germline ends.

The chain uses TRBV5-4 and TRBJ2-4, with a tentative D call TRBD2 (6 bases). V shed 0 bases and J shed 8 bases, with 18 bases lying between them. The CDR3 has 16 amino acids. CDR1 and CDR2 from the germline V gene are SGHNT and YYREEE (reference sequence). The CDR3 sequence is CASSLGMGGPRDIQYF. The CDR3 DNA reads TGTGCCAGCAGCTTGGGCATGGGGGGACCAAGGGACATTCAGTACTTC.

V is TRBV6-5 and J is TRBJ2-7; the D gene is possibly TRBD2 (5 bases). V lost 6 bases and J 3 bases, leaving 9 bases between the germline ends. The germline V gene encodes CDR1 MNHEY and CDR2 SVGAGI. The CDR3 has 12 residues. DNA for the CDR3: TGTGCCAGCAGGCTCCGGGACTACGAGCAGTACTTC. Its protein product is CASRLRDYEQYF.

The CDR3 DNA sequence: TGTGCCAGCAGCTCCCCATGGAGGGGCTACACCTTC. This gives the protein CASSSPWRGYTF. The chain links TRBV5-6 to TRBJ1-2; D not certain. V shed 3 bases and J shed 8 bases, with 11 bases lying between them. This CDR3 comprises 12 residues. Germline V gene sequence: CDR1 SGHDT, CDR2 YYEEEE.

V gene TRBV11-2 combines with J gene TRBJ2-2, with TRBD2 matching over 9 bases. V trimming: 1 base; J trimming: 2 bases; junction bases outside the gene matches: 5. Germline assignment: CDR1 SGHAT and CDR2 FQNNGV. The CDR3 is 17 residues long. The CDR3 nucleotides are TGTGCCAGCAGCTTAGGTCCTAGCGGGACAAACACCGGGGAGCTGTTTTTT. Protein product: CASSLGPSGTNTGELFF.

The J gene is TRBJ2-7, the V gene TRBV5-1; 9 bases line up with TRBD1. J gave up 4 bases and V 6 bases, and 8 bases lay outside the gene matches. Per the germline V gene, CDR1 is SGHRS and CDR2 is YFSETQ. The CDR3 is made up of 14 amino acids. DNA for the CDR3: TGCGCCAGCACGCAAAGACAGGGGGTTTACGAGCAGTACTTC. This codes for CASTQRQGVYEQYF.